The entry that follows covers one TCR beta chain sequence. Its specificity is not known. Alongside a J-beta primer mix, a sample-barcoded 5' primer served in a second PCR lasting roughly 7 to 11 cycles. TCRdb re-called the 5' RACE reads through MiXCR, storing one row per CDR3 protein. This sample yields some 710,000 distinct CDR3 sequences, of which about 47% are seen a single time; roughly 18% belongs to the top ten. This sample was included in a study of blood T cells in healthy people across ages. General study results and limits: Long-lived donors had more naive CD4+ cells and higher diversity than aged donors.

This CDR3 spans 15 amino acids. Germline lookup yields CDR1 DFQATT and CDR2 SNEGSKA (reference sequence). The V and J ends lost 6 bases and 6 bases, in that order; junction bases with no gene match: 16. Individuals who donated were healthy Caucasians from Russia aged about 6 to 100. Specimen: blood. The chain recombines TRBV20-1 with TRBJ2-7; 8 bases agree with TRBD2. The sequence came from a man older than 75 in good health. The CDR3 DNA reads TGCAGTGCGGAACGAAACCAGCGGGAGTCCCTCGAGCAGTACTTC. It specifies CSAERNQRESLEQYF.